This T cell receptor beta chain was recorded in a study of T-cell memory formation after mild COVID-19. Across the whole study: The two donors had largely donor-specific TCR clusters. The study, taken as a whole, reports: Whether day 37 second-wave clones are SARS-CoV-2-specific was not confirmed. Pre-infection memory held some responding clones, suggesting pre-existing cross-reactive T cells responded.

This clonotype came up a few times. Its specificity is unknown. The junction departs from germline at one end; a sequencing error may be responsible. The CDR3 has 10 amino acids. Germline loops: CDR1 SGHTA, CDR2 FQGNSA. MiXCR was run by TCRdb on the 5' RACE reads, yielding one entry per CDR3 protein. The table includes about 250,000 distinct CDR3 sequences, about a sixth detected once. The sequenced sample was PBMCs or a T cell subset sorted from them (not recorded which). This clonotype was sampled from a man aged 18 to 30 who had mild COVID-19 (a few samples of this study predate the infection). Cell type and time point are not known. The V gene is TRBV7-2, the J gene TRBJ1-6; D call uncertain. The CDR3, as DNA: TGTGCCCCTGCGACTTCAGCCCTCCACTTT. Translation gives CAPATSALHF.